What follows are 15 T cell receptor beta chains derived from one specimen sequenced in a study of blood T cells in healthy people across ages. A sample-barcoded 5' primer and a J-beta primer mix were used in a second PCR of roughly 7 to 11 cycles. TCRdb re-called the 5' RACE reads with MiXCR, one entry per CDR3 protein. The table includes 1,500,000 or so distinct CDR3 sequences, roughly 43% detected once. Sequencing input: blood. These receptors originate from a woman under 30 in good health.

V gene TRBV11-2 combines with J gene TRBJ2-3; D is unclear. The CDR3 consists of 13 residues. V lost 0 bases, J lost 6 bases, and 7 bases lay in between. Germline lookup yields CDR1 SGHAT and CDR2 FQNNGV. The CDR3 loop reads CASSLDLRDTQYF. The CDR3 DNA reads TGTGCCAGCAGCTTAGATCTGAGGGATACGCAGTATTTT.

This clonotype appeared a single time. The junction and the germline gene differ at one end; a read error may be behind it. This rearrangement joins TRBV12-3 or TRBV12-4 to TRBJ2-3; D might be TRBD2 (5 bases). The CDR3 totals 14 residues. CDR3 bases: TGTGCCAGCAGTTTTCGCGCGGGCGCAGATACGCAGTATTTC. Protein sequence: CASSFRAGADTQYF.

This chain joins TRBV3-1 and TRBJ1-2; no firm D call. The V end lost 8 bases, the J end lost 8 bases, and 12 bases lay between the germline ends. The CDR3 length is 11 residues. Germline loops: CDR1 LGHDT, CDR2 YNNKEL (reference sequence). CDR3 DNA: TGTGCCAGCCACGGGCAGGCAGGCTACACCTTC. This codes for CASHGQAGYTF.

The CDR3 bases are TGTGCCAGCAGTTTAGCCCACAACCGGGACCGAGGCACAGATACGCAGTATTTT. This gives the protein CASSLAHNRDRGTDTQYF. The chain links TRBV12-3 or TRBV12-4 to TRBJ2-3; the D gene could be TRBD1 or TRBD2 (5 bases each). The CDR3 spans 18 residues. V dropped 0 bases and J dropped 1 base, with 17 bases sitting between them.

The chain is built from TRBV7-2 and TRBJ2-3; possibly TRBD2 for D (6 bases). From germline, CDR1 is SGHTA and CDR2 FQGNSA. The CDR3 spans 13 residues. The V and J ends lost 5 bases and 6 bases respectively, with 12 bases between them. The CDR3 sequence: CASSPWGEDTQYF. CDR3 bases: TGTGCCAGCAGCCCGTGGGGGGAGGATACGCAGTATTTT.

The V and J genes are TRBV7-8 and TRBJ2-2, with D maybe TRBD2 (6 bases). V lost 0 bases and J lost 1, with 15 bases in between. Germline values: CDR1 SGHVS, CDR2 FQNEAQ. The CDR3 covers 18 residues. The CDR3 nucleotides read TGTGCCAGCAGCTTAGCCTTCCGGGTCGGGGGGAACACCGGGGAGCTGTTTTTT. This codes for CASSLAFRVGGNTGELFF.

The J gene is TRBJ2-7, the V gene TRBV12-3 or TRBV12-4; TRBD2 matches at 10 bases. There are 15 residues in the CDR3. The V segment lost 7 bases and the J segment 6 bases; nucleotides outside the gene matches: 12. The CDR3 here is CASNPSTSGAREQYF. The DNA for the CDR3 is TGTGCCAGCAACCCAAGTACTAGCGGGGCCCGCGAGCAGTACTTC.

This clonotype was seen a few times. The V gene is TRBV7-2, the J gene TRBJ1-2; unclear D gene. This CDR3 contains 14 residues. V lost 1 base and J lost 2, with 8 bases in between. Germline CDR1 SGHTA, CDR2 FQGNSA. The CDR3 nucleotides are TGTGCCAGCAGCTTAGTTTTGCGGAACTATGGCTACACCTTC. Translated, it gives CASSLVLRNYGYTF.

This clonotype was detected a few times. The CDR3 spells CASSFGGQMNTEAFF. CDR3 nucleotides: TGTGCCAGCAGCTTCGGGGGCCAAATGAACACTGAAGCTTTCTTT. This chain links TRBV7-9 with TRBJ1-1; tentatively, D is TRBD1 (6 bases). With 3 bases removed from V and 0 bases from J, the gap between germline ends came to 11 bases. Per germline, CDR1 SEHNR and CDR2 FQNEAQ (reference sequence). This CDR3 is built from 15 residues. Drawing the rest from reference TRBV7-9 and TRBJ1-1, the complete variable domain is DTGVSQNPRHKITKRGQNVTFRCDPISEHNRLYWYRQTLGQGPEFLTYFQNEAQLEKSRLLSDRFSAERPKGSFSTLEIQRTEQGDSAMYLCASSFGGQMNTEAFFGQGTRLTVV.

This clonotype has a handful of counts. The chain links TRBV27 to TRBJ2-7; 9 nucleotides align to TRBD1. The germline CDR1 and CDR2 sequences are MNHEY and SMNVEV (reference sequence). The junction had 10 bases not matched to a gene; V was cut back by 6 bases and J by 4 bases. The CDR3 totals 15 residues. CDR3 residues: CASRPKQGAGYEQYF. CDR3 DNA: TGTGCCAGCAGACCGAAACAGGGGGCGGGGTACGAGCAGTACTTC.

CDR3 protein: CASSFRRKGYGYTF. The CDR3 DNA reads TGTGCCAGCAGTTTTCGGAGGAAGGGGTATGGCTACACCTTC. The genes are TRBV27 and TRBJ1-2, with a possible D match to TRBD1 (5 bases). Germline lookup yields CDR1 MNHEY and CDR2 SMNVEV (reference sequence). CDR3 size: 14 residues. Trimming removed 3 bases from V and 5 bases from J, with 13 bases in between.

To note about this clonotype: Germline and junction disagree at one end, which may indicate a read error. The V and J genes are TRBV6-6 and TRBJ2-1; no reliable D call. The CDR3 length is 12 residues. Germline CDR1 is MNHNY and CDR2 is SVGAGI (reference sequence). CDR3 sequence reads: CASLDHYSEQFF. The DNA for the CDR3 is TGTGCCAGCCTCGACCACTACAGTGAGCAGTTCTTC.

The V gene is TRBV29-1, the J gene TRBJ1-2; 7 positions match TRBD1. This CDR3 spans 15 amino acids. Germline CDR1 reads SQVTM; CDR2 reads ANQGSEA. V was clipped by 6 bases and J by 2 bases; unmatched bases: 12. CDR3 in amino acids: CSVDRAEWSNYGYTF. For the CDR3, the DNA is TGCAGCGTAGACAGGGCTGAGTGGTCCAACTATGGCTACACCTTC.

The chain joins TRBV7-9 to TRBJ1-1; D gene ambiguous. The germline V and J ends were trimmed by 1 base and 1 base, with 10 bases remaining between them. This CDR3 contains 15 residues. Germline values: CDR1 SEHNR, CDR2 FQNEAQ (reference sequence). CDR3 amino acids: CASSLGSGRNTEAFF. CDR3 in DNA: TGTGCCAGCAGCTTAGGTTCCGGTCGGAACACTGAAGCTTTCTTT.

The rearrangement uses TRBV10-3 and TRBJ1-5; the match to TRBD1 covers 10 bases. The length of the CDR3 is 15 residues. The V gene's germline CDR1 is ENHRY and CDR2 SYGVKD. Trimming at V came to 5 bases and at J to 7 bases, leaving 8 bases not matched to a gene. CDR3 DNA sequence: TGTGCCATCAGTCCCGGGACAGGGGTAAACCAGCCCCAGCATTTT. It encodes CAISPGTGVNQPQHF.